One TCR beta chain is described in this entry. Its specificity is not known. This entry comes from a study of cytomegalovirus exposure and HLA in healthy donors. Study-wide background: Approximately 170 million T cells yielded around 120 million unique TCR beta sequences in earlier analysis.

The PCR employed 60 Vbeta primers together with 13 Jbeta primers. TCRdb's table, derived via immunoSEQ multiplex PCR, lists solely in-frame clones and lacks some. The sample carries about 200,000 clones, more than 65% recorded once. The CDR3 consists of 16 residues. Trimming cost V 5 bases and J 3 bases; bases outside gene matches: 12. The germline V gene encodes CDR1 SGHAT and CDR2 FQNNGV. Points from the study as a whole: The authors listed some 150 TCR beta chains as cytomegalovirus-associated. TCR beta V- and J-gene trimming was later associated with a missense DCLRE1C variant.

Specimen: PBMCs. This chain uses TRBV11-2 with TRBJ2-7, with TRBD1 identical over 8 bases. The sequence was obtained from a man aged 45-60 years in good health and CMV-seronegative. This CDR3 is CASSPSPWDRSYEQYF. For the CDR3, the DNA is TGTGCCAGCAGCCCTAGCCCCTGGGACAGGAGCTACGAGCAGTACTTC.